Each of the 24 T cell receptor beta chains below was sequenced from the same sample in a study of Graves' ophthalmopathy and Graves' hyperthyroidism. The authors amplified TCR beta CDR3 regions from RNA transcripts. In the first round, RT-PCR was carried out with HTBI primers, and a multiplex PCR formed the second round. Using its own MiXCR run on the multiplex PCR reads, TCRdb lists one record per CDR3 protein. The table includes more than 550,000 distinct CDR3 sequences, roughly 41% detected once. The specimen sequenced was peripheral blood. The receptor source for this set is an adult man with Graves' ophthalmopathy.

Many counts were recorded for this clonotype. The rearrangement uses TRBV7-2 and TRBJ1-2; possible D gene TRBD1, 5 bases. The germline V gene has CDR1 SGHTA and CDR2 FQGNSA. Between the trimmed V and J ends, which lost 6 bases and 4 bases, there was a span of 15 bases. This CDR3 comprises 14 residues. The CDR3 here is CASRVGESSYGYTF. CDR3 bases: TGTGCCAGCAGAGTAGGGGAGAGCAGCTATGGCTACACCTTC.

At least ten counts were recorded for this clonotype. The chain uses TRBV2 and TRBJ1-6; D gene ambiguous. Germline V lookup: CDR1 SNHLY, CDR2 FYNNEI. The CDR3 totals 13 residues. The ends were cut back, 8 bases at V and 4 bases at J, with 9 bases in the middle. The CDR3 region is CASLTLYNSPLHF. The CDR3 DNA reads as TGTGCCAGCCTAACTCTTTATAATTCACCCCTCCACTTT.

In regard to this clonotype: A read error may explain this, as a much larger clone is one base away. V gene TRBV20-1 combines with J gene TRBJ1-1, with no clear D. In germline, CDR1 is DFQATT, CDR2 SNEGSKA (reference sequence). The CDR3 extends over 10 amino acids. CDR3 amino acids: CSTSSREAFF. As DNA, the CDR3 is TGCAGTACTAGTTCCAGGGAAGCTTTCTTT.

This clonotype came up many times. The rearrangement uses TRBV2 and TRBJ2-5; the match to TRBD2 covers 12 bases. V was pared by 5 bases and J by 6 bases, with 10 bases of the junction left unmatched. The germline V gene has CDR1 SNHLY and CDR2 FYNNEI. There are 16 residues in the CDR3. The CDR3 coding sequence is TGTGCCAGCAGTCAATCTAGCGGGGGGGCCCGGCAGACCCAGTACTTC. Protein: CASSQSSGGARQTQYF.

This clonotype was seen at least ten times. The V gene is TRBV20-1, the J gene TRBJ2-7; 11 nucleotides agree with TRBD2. The CDR3 spans 14 residues. CDR1 is DFQATT, CDR2 SNEGSKA, per germline (reference sequence). The ends lost 5 bases at V and 2 bases at J; junction bases unmatched: 5. The CDR3 bases are TGCAGTGCTCCTCCACTAGCGGGGGCCTACGAGCAGTACTTC. It encodes CSAPPLAGAYEQYF.

In DNA, the CDR3 is TGTGCCAGCATCGACCCAGGACACTACGAGCAGTACTTC. Translation gives CASIDPGHYEQYF. V usage is TRBV10-3 and J usage is TRBJ2-7, with a possible D match to TRBD1 (5 bases). Germline CDR1 is ENHRY and CDR2 is SYGVKD. CDR3 length equals 13 residues. V dropped 10 bases and J dropped 3 bases, with 16 bases sitting between them.

The gene calls are TRBV7-9 and TRBJ1-3, with 9 bases identical to TRBD1. V was pared by 5 bases and J by 7 bases, with 3 bases of the junction left unmatched. The CDR3 is made up of 13 amino acids. Germline-derived CDR1 and CDR2 are SEHNR and FQNEAQ (reference sequence). DNA for the CDR3: TGTGCCAGCAGCATGACAGGGGGGAACACCATATATTTT. Protein: CASSMTGGNTIYF. The variable domain in full, with the rest retrieved from reference TRBV7-9 and TRBJ1-3, is DTGVSQNPRHKITKRGQNVTFRCDPISEHNRLYWYRQTLGQGPEFLTYFQNEAQLEKSRLLSDRFSAERPKGSFSTLEIQRTEQGDSAMYLCASSMTGGNTIYFGEGSWLTVV.

This clonotype showed up just a few times. The chain couples TRBV6-5 to TRBJ2-7, with D possibly matching TRBD2 (5 bases). Germline CDR1 MNHEY, CDR2 SVGAGI. Trimming stripped 5 bases from V and 3 bases from J, with 11 bases between. This CDR3 has 13 residues. CDR3 nucleotides: TGTGCCAGCAGTGAACGAGGAGGCTACGAGCAGTACTTC. Its translation: CASSERGGYEQYF.

The chain links TRBV29-1 to TRBJ1-2; TRBD1 aligns across 9 bases. This CDR3 region has 15 residues. V shed 0 bases, J shed 12 bases, and the junction held 14 bases outside the gene matches. Germline V gene data show CDR1 as SQVTM and CDR2 as ANQGSEA. CDR3 protein: CSVEDWTGASSGNTF. CDR3 sequence (DNA): TGCAGCGTTGAAGACTGGACAGGGGCGAGCTCTGGAAACACCTTC.

Remarks on this clonotype: A single base separates this from a much larger clone, so it may be a read error. This likely comes from a read error, as the CDR3 has no conserved phenylalanine or tryptophan at its end. The rearrangement joins TRBV6-1 to TRBJ1-1; perhaps TRBD1 as D (5 bases). Trimming removed 5 bases at V and 11 bases at J, with 12 bases between. CDR1 and CDR2 from the germline V gene are MNHNS and SASEGT. The CDR3 totals 11 residues. CDR3 bases: TGTGCCAGCAGTACCGGGACGGCGGCTTTCCTT. It encodes CASSTGTAAFL.

As concerns this clonotype: A read error is likely, as this CDR3 ends without the conserved phenylalanine or tryptophan. The DNA is left out, because the CDR3 cannot be placed on it with certainty; the CDR3 is given as TCRdb lists it. The genes are TRBV2 and TRBJ1-4. Germline V gives CDR1 SNHLY, CDR2 FYNNEI. The CDR3 is 10 residues long, counting both termini. The CDR3 loop reads CASSEGMMGY.

Many counts were recorded for this clonotype. The chain couples TRBV4-1 to TRBJ1-2, with D possibly being TRBD1 (5 bases). Looked up from germline, CDR1 is MGHRA and CDR2 is YSYEKL. V lost 5 bases, J lost 7 bases, and 20 bases lay in between. The CDR3 has 15 amino acids. The CDR3 DNA sequence: TGCGCCAGCAGCACCCGGACACTCTTGGTCAGTGGCTACACCTTC. Amino acids: CASSTRTLLVSGYTF.

The rearrangement uses TRBV2 and TRBJ2-7, with a tentative D call TRBD1 (5 bases). With 4 bases removed from V and 12 bases from J, the gap between germline ends came to 7 bases. The CDR3 contains 9 residues. Germline lookup yields CDR1 SNHLY and CDR2 FYNNEI. DNA for the CDR3: TGTGCCAGCAGTGGGACACTGTACTTC. Its translation is CASSGTLYF.

This clonotype occurred once. This chain connects TRBV7-6 to TRBJ2-7; TRBD2 is a possible D gene (7 bases). Germline CDR1 is SGHVS and CDR2 is FNYEAQ. This CDR3 is built from 14 residues. V was cut by 5 bases and J by 2 bases, with 13 bases left in between. CDR3 nucleotide sequence: TGTGCCAGCAGCGCGAGCGGGACACCCTACGAGCAGTACTTC. Its protein is CASSASGTPYEQYF. Complete variable domain (other parts from reference TRBV7-6 and TRBJ2-7): GAGVSQSPRYKVTKRGQDVALRCDPISGHVSLYWYRQALGQGPEFLTYFNYEAQQDKSGLPNDRFSAERPEGSISTLTIQRTEQRDSAMYRCASSASGTPYEQYFGPGTRLTVT.

This chain joins TRBV10-3 and TRBJ2-3, with a possible D match to TRBD1 (6 bases). The V gene lost 6 bases and the J gene lost 0 bases, with 28 bases spanning the gap. CDR1 is ENHRY and CDR2 is SYGVKD in the germline V gene. The CDR3 spans 20 residues. The CDR3 loop is CAISTGYAHTRDISTDTQYF. The CDR3 DNA reads TGTGCCATCAGCACCGGGTATGCCCACACCCGGGACATCAGCACAGATACGCAGTATTTT.

There are many counts of this clonotype. The junction shows a germline mismatch at one end, possibly a read error. This sequence joins TRBV7-9 and TRBJ1-4; D not resolved. The CDR3 is 15 residues long. CDR1 and CDR2 from the germline V gene are SEHNR and FQNEAQ (reference sequence). This chain's CDR3 is CASSPHPTPNEKLFF. In nucleotides, the CDR3 is TGCGCCAGCAGCCCCCACCCGACACCGAATGAAAAACTGTTTTTT.

This clonotype was picked up many times. This chain links TRBV4-1 with TRBJ2-5; 12 positions agree with TRBD2. Germline V gene sequence: CDR1 MGHRA, CDR2 YSYEKL. The V and J ends lost 0 bases and 9 bases, in that order; junction bases with no gene match: 5. This CDR3 is 15 amino acids long. The CDR3 nucleotides read TGCGCCAGCAGCCAAGATCTAGCGGGGGGGCGGGCCCAGTACTTC. It codes for CASSQDLAGGRAQYF.

This chain joins TRBV15 and TRBJ2-6; no clear D gene. V was cut by 0 bases and J by 2 bases, with 5 bases left in between. Germline lookup yields CDR1 LNHNV and CDR2 YYDKDF (reference sequence). The CDR3 runs 15 residues. In nucleotides, the CDR3 is TGTGCCACCAGCAGAGACCCACCTGGGGCCAACGTCCTGACTTTC. Its translation: CATSRDPPGANVLTF. The full variable domain, in which reference TRBV15 and TRBJ2-6 provide the parts outside the CDR3, is DAMVIQNPRYQVTQFGKPVTLSCSQTLNHNVMYWYQQKSSQAPKLLFHYYDKDFNNEADTPDNFQSRRPNTSFCFLDIRSPGLGDTAMYLCATSRDPPGANVLTFGAGSRLTVL.

This clonotype came up many times. V usage is TRBV7-9 and J usage is TRBJ2-2; a weak D match, TRBD2 (5 bases). The CDR3 runs 17 residues. Trimming removed 2 bases from V and 7 bases from J, with 20 bases in between. Per the germline V gene, CDR1 is SEHNR and CDR2 is FQNEAQ (reference sequence). The CDR3 is CASSLREGRGKNGELFF. CDR3 in DNA: TGTGCCAGCAGCTTACGGGAAGGTCGTGGCAAAAACGGGGAGCTGTTTTTT.

This clonotype was counted at least ten times. The CDR3 DNA reads TGCAGCGCTGAGGGGGACCCGGGGGAGCAGTACTTC. Translation gives CSAEGDPGEQYF. J is TRBJ2-7 and V is TRBV29-1, with D perhaps TRBD1 (6 bases). Germline V gene sequence: CDR1 SQVTM, CDR2 ANQGSEA. The CDR3 spans 12 residues. V lost 7 bases, J lost 7 bases, and 17 bases lay in between.

This clonotype was counted ten times or more. The chain employs TRBV25-1 and TRBJ1-1, with D unresolved. Germline CDR1 is MGHDK and CDR2 is SYGVNS. V gave up 4 bases and J gave up 6 bases, with 9 bases separating them. CDR3 length equals 12 residues. CDR3 nucleotide sequence: TGTGCCAGCAGTGTAAGTAACGCTGAAGCTTTCTTT. Its translation: CASSVSNAEAFF.

The V call is TRBV7-8, the J call TRBJ2-2; 12 bases match TRBD2. The junction had 4 bases not matched to a gene; V was cut back by 5 bases and J by 0 bases. Germline CDR1 SGHVS, CDR2 FQNEAQ. The CDR3 is made up of 17 amino acids. The DNA for the CDR3 is TGTGCCAGCAGCCTCCTAGCGGGAGGGACGAACACCGGGGAGCTGTTTTTT. It specifies CASSLLAGGTNTGELFF.

This clonotype was seen at least ten times. This rearrangement joins TRBV20-1 to TRBJ1-2; D might be TRBD1 (6 bases). The CDR3 sequence is 12 residues long. The ends were cut back, 8 bases at V and 4 bases at J, with 14 bases in the middle. Germline V gene sequence: CDR1 DFQATT, CDR2 SNEGSKA (reference sequence). The CDR3 coding sequence is TGCAGTATCGAGGACAGCAGCTATGGCTACACCTTC. Its protein is CSIEDSSYGYTF.

This chain links TRBV20-1 with TRBJ2-7, with 8 bases that match TRBD1. The CDR3 has 14 residues. CDR1 DFQATT and CDR2 SNEGSKA come from the germline V gene (reference sequence). V trimming: 3 bases; J trimming: 4 bases; junction bases outside the gene matches: 8. The CDR3 DNA sequence: TGCAGTGCTAGTTTGGGACAGGTTGTGTACGAGCAGTACTTC. Its protein product is CSASLGQVVYEQYF.